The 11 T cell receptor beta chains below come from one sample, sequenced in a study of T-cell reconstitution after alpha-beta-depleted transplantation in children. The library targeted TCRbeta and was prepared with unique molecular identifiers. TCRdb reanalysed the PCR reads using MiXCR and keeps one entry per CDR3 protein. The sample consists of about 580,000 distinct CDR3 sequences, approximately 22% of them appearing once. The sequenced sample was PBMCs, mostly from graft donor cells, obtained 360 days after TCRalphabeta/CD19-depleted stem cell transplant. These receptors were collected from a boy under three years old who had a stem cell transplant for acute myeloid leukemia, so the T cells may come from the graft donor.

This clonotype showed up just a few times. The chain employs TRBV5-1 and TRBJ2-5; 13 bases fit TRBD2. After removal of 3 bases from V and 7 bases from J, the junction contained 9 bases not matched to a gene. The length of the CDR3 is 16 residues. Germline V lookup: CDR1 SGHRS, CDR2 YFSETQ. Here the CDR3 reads CASSSSLAGGPRTQYF. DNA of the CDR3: TGCGCCAGCAGCTCCTCACTAGCGGGGGGGCCGAGGACCCAGTACTTC.

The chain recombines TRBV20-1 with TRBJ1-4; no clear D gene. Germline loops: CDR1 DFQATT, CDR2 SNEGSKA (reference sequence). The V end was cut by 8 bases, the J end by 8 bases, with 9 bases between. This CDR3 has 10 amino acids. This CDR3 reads CSTTTEKLFF. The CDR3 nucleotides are TGCAGTACCACTACCGAAAAACTGTTTTTT.

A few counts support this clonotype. Here the CDR3 DNA reads TGTGCCACCCAGACAGATCTATCAGATACGCAGTATTTT. Translated, it gives CATQTDLSDTQYF. The V gene is TRBV15, the J gene TRBJ2-3, with TRBD1 as a possible D gene (5 bases). CDR1 is LNHNV and CDR2 is YYDKDF in the germline V gene (reference sequence). Trimming removed 8 bases at V and 4 bases at J, with 13 bases between. The CDR3 has 13 residues.

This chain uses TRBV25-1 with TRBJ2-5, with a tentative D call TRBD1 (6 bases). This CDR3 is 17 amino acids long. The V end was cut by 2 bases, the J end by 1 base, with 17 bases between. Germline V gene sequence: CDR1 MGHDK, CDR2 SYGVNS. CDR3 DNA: TGTGCCAGCAGTGAAGGGATGAGGTTGGGGGCCCAAGAGACCCAGTACTTC. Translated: CASSEGMRLGAQETQYF.

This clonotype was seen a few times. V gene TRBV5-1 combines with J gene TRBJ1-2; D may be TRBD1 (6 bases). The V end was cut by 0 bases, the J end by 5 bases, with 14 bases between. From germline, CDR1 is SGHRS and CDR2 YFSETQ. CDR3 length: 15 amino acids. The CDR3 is CASSLEVGARYGYTF. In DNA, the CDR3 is TGCGCCAGCAGCTTGGAAGTGGGGGCGCGGTATGGCTACACCTTC.

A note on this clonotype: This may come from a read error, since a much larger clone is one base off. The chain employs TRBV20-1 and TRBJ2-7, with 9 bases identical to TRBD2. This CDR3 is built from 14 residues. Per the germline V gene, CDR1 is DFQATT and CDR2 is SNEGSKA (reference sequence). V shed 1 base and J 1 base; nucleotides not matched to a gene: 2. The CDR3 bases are TGCAGTGCTAGAGGGACTAGCGATTCCTACGAGCAGTACTTC. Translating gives CSARGTSDSYEQYF.

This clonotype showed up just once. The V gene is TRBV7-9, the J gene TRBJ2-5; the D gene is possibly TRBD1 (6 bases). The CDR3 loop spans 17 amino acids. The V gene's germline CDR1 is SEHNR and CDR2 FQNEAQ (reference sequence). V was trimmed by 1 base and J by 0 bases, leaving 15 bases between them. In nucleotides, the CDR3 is TGTGCCAGCAGCTTAGAGGCGCCGGGACACTACCAAGAGACCCAGTACTTC. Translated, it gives CASSLEAPGHYQETQYF. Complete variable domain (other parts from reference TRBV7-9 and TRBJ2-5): DTGVSQNPRHKITKRGQNVTFRCDPISEHNRLYWYRQTLGQGPEFLTYFQNEAQLEKSRLLSDRFSAERPKGSFSTLEIQRTEQGDSAMYLCASSLEAPGHYQETQYFGPGTRLLVL.

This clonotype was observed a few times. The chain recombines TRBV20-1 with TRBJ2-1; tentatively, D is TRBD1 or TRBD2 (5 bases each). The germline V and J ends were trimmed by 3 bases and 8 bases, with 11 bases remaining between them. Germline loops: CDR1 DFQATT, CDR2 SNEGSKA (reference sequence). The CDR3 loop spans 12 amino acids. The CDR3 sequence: CSASGAGDEQFF. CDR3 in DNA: TGCAGTGCTAGCGGGGCTGGCGATGAGCAGTTCTTC.

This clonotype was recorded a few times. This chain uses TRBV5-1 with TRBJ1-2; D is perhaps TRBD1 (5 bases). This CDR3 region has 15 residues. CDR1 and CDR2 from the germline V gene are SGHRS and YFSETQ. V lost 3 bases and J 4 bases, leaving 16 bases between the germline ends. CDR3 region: CASSSSIGTLYGYTF. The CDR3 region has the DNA TGCGCCAGCAGCTCCTCGATTGGGACCCTCTATGGCTACACCTTC. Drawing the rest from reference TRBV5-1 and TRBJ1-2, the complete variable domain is KAGVTQTPRYLIKTRGQQVTLSCSPISGHRSVSWYQQTPGQGLQFLFEYFSETQRNKGNFPGRFSGRQFSNSRSEMNVSTLELGDSALYLCASSSSIGTLYGYTFGSGTRLTVV.

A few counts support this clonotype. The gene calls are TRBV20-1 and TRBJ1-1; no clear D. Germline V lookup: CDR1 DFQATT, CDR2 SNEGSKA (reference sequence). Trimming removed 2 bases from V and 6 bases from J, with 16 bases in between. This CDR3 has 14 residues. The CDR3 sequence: CSARPSEGQAEAFF. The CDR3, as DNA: TGCAGTGCTAGACCCTCCGAAGGGCAGGCTGAAGCTTTCTTT.

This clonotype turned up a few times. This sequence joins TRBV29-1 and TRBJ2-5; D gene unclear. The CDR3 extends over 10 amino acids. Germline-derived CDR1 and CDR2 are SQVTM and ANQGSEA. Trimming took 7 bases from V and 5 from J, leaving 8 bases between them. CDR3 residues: CSADEETQYF. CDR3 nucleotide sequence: TGCAGCGCTGACGAGGAGACCCAGTACTTC.